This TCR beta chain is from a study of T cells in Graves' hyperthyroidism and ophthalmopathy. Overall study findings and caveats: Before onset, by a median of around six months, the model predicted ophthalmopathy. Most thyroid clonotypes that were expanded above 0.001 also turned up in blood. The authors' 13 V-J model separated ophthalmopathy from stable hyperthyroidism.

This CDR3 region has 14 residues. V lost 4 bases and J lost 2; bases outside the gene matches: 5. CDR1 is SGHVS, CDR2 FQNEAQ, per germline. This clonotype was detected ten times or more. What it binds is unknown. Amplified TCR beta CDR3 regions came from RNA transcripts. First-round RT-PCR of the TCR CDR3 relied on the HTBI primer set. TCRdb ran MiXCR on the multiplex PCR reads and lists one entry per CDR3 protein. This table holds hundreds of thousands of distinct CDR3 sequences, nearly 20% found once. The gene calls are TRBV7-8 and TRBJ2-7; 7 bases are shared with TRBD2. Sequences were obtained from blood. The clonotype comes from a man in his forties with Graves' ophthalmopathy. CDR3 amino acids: CASSSSGMAYEQYF. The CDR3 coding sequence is TGTGCCAGCAGCTCGAGCGGGATGGCCTACGAGCAGTACTTC.